The T cell receptor (beta chain) described here comes from a study of identifying expanded T cells in peripheral blood. Study observations and caveats: Over two and four weeks, about 17 and 20 clones changed, versus 1.2 between replicates. Approximately two-week clone count variance significantly increased as total template count grew.

This table comes from immunoSEQ multiplex PCR, and its TCRdb copy is limited to in-frame clones, with some not included. This sample has 45,000 to 75,000 clones, with approximately 82% found just once. Germline-derived CDR1 and CDR2 are LNHDA and SQIVND (reference sequence). Trimming removed 3 bases at V and 4 bases at J, with 15 bases between. The CDR3 totals 16 residues. As regards this clone: Its target is not known.

No infections or other immune events were documented during collection. V and J are TRBV19 and TRBJ2-2; perhaps TRBD1 as D (6 bases). The clonotype comes from a person aged 18 to 69 in good health. Sequenced material: blood. The CDR3 sequence is CASSIIWGRLTGELFF. The DNA of the CDR3 is TGTGCCAGTAGTATTATCTGGGGGCGGCTCACCGGGGAGCTGTTTTTT.